Presented here are 29 T cell receptor beta chains from one specimen sequenced in a study of T cell repertoires in cytomegalovirus infection. TCRdb passed the reads through MiXCR, listing each CDR3 protein once. The sample includes more than 500,000 distinct CDR3 sequences, approximately 16% of them seen just once. Source material: CD8+ T cells from PBMCs. The receptors were gathered from a human donor in good health (CMV status not recorded). Some clones in this sample may be carry-over from other donors' samples.

This clonotype was picked up many times. The J gene is TRBJ1-1, the V gene TRBV7-8; D perhaps matches TRBD1 (5 bases). Trimming left V 6 bases short and J 0 bases short, with 14 bases between. The V gene's germline CDR1 is SGHVS and CDR2 FQNEAQ. This CDR3 is 15 amino acids long. The CDR3 here is CASSPKGRLNTEAFF. As DNA, the CDR3 is TGTGCCAGCAGTCCAAAGGGGAGATTGAACACTGAAGCTTTCTTT.

This clonotype was detected ten times or more. V and J are TRBV7-6 and TRBJ1-1; tentative D call: TRBD1 (6 bases). The V end was cut by 2 bases, the J end by 5 bases, with 9 bases between. From germline, CDR1 is SGHVS and CDR2 FNYEAQ. CDR3 size: 13 residues. CDR3 sequence (DNA): TGTGCCAGCAGCTTAAAAAGGGGGACTGAAGCTTTCTTT. Residues: CASSLKRGTEAFF.

This clonotype occurred many times. The chain joins TRBV7-9 to TRBJ2-7; D is perhaps TRBD1 (6 bases). V lost 5 bases and J lost 5, with 16 bases in between. From germline, CDR1 is SEHNR and CDR2 FQNEAQ (reference sequence). The CDR3 is made up of 14 amino acids. The CDR3 sequence is CASSTRDMSHEQYF. For the CDR3, the DNA is TGTGCCAGCAGCACCCGGGACATGTCCCACGAGCAGTACTTC.

The table lists this clonotype with a few counts. As DNA, the CDR3 is TGTGCCAGCAGCCGGACAGGGAAGGGCTACGAGCAGTACTTC. Residues: CASSRTGKGYEQYF. This chain joins TRBV7-9 and TRBJ2-7, with 8 positions matching TRBD1. CDR3 length: 14 residues. Looked up from germline, CDR1 is SEHNR and CDR2 is FQNEAQ (reference sequence). The ends lost 5 bases at V and 3 bases at J; junction bases unmatched: 6.

In its sample, this clonotype was seen many times. This chain joins TRBV19 and TRBJ2-5, with TRBD2 matching 8 bases. The CDR3 is 14 residues long. V was pared by 2 bases and J by 2 bases, with 1 base of the junction left unmatched. Germline V gives CDR1 LNHDA, CDR2 SQIVND (reference sequence). Here the CDR3 DNA reads TGTGCCAGTAGTATAACTAGCGGACAAGAGACCCAGTACTTC. Translation: CASSITSGQETQYF.

A note on this clonotype: An end of the junction does not agree with germline; a read error may underlie this. The V call is TRBV6-5, the J call TRBJ1-1; TRBD1 might be the D (5 bases). Germline V gene lookup returns CDR1 MNHEY and CDR2 SVGAGI. This CDR3 is 15 amino acids long. CDR3: CARSYYLGQNTEAFF. The DNA of the CDR3 is TGTGCCAGAAGTTACTACTTAGGACAGAACACTGAAGCTTTCTTT.

Concerning this clonotype itself: One end of the junction varies from germline; a read error may be responsible. The chain uses TRBV27 and TRBJ2-7, with 9 positions matching TRBD1. CDR3 length equals 15 residues. Germline assignment: CDR1 MNHEY and CDR2 SMNVEV (reference sequence). The CDR3 here is CACRSGTGPSYEQYF. The CDR3 nucleotides are TGTGCCTGCAGGTCGGGGACAGGGCCATCATACGAGCAGTACTTC.

V usage is TRBV27 and J usage is TRBJ1-2; D might be TRBD1 (5 bases). The germline gives CDR1 MNHEY, CDR2 SMNVEV (reference sequence). The V end lost 5 bases, the J end lost 8 bases, and 15 bases lay between the germline ends. This CDR3 comprises 13 residues. In DNA, the CDR3 is TGTGCCAGCAGTGAATTGGGGCTGAAGGGCTACACCTTC. Translation gives CASSELGLKGYTF.

This clonotype has more than one count but fewer than ten. V gene TRBV7-9 combines with J gene TRBJ2-2; D may be TRBD1 (5 bases). The ends were cut back, 7 bases at V and 6 bases at J, with 9 bases in the middle. The CDR3 spans 12 residues. The germline V gene encodes CDR1 SEHNR and CDR2 FQNEAQ (reference sequence). The CDR3 spells CASTKGSGELFF. Here the CDR3 DNA reads TGTGCCAGCACCAAGGGGTCCGGGGAGCTGTTTTTT.

In this sample, this clonotype turned up a few times. The V gene is TRBV9, the J gene TRBJ2-1; maybe TRBD2 (7 bases). The CDR3 consists of 14 residues. V dropped 2 bases and J dropped 10 bases, with 16 bases sitting between them. Germline-derived CDR1 and CDR2 are SGDLS and YYNGEE. The chain's CDR3 is CASSVGGAMKEQFF. CDR3 DNA sequence: TGTGCCAGCAGCGTTGGGGGGGCGATGAAGGAGCAGTTCTTC.

The V gene is TRBV5-1, the J gene TRBJ2-1, with D possibly TRBD2 on 6 matching bases. Trimming stripped 2 bases from V and 4 bases from J, with 13 bases between. The germline CDR1 and CDR2 sequences are SGHRS and YFSETQ. This CDR3 is 15 amino acids long. CDR3 bases: TGCGCCAGCAGCTTCTCTCGGGACTGGTACAATGAGCAGTTCTTC. Translating it yields CASSFSRDWYNEQFF.

In regard to this clonotype: A much larger clone differs from this one at a single base, so this may be a read error. The V call is TRBV11-2, the J call TRBJ2-3; tentative D call: TRBD2 (5 bases). V lost 0 bases, J lost 9 bases, and 13 bases lay in between. The CDR3 covers 14 residues. Per the germline V gene, CDR1 is SGHAT and CDR2 is FQNNGV. The DNA of the CDR3 is TGTGCCAGCAGCTTAGACAGCGAGAGGGAGACGCAGTATTTT. Its protein product is CASSLDSERETQYF. The complete variable domain, with remaining parts taken from reference TRBV11-2 and TRBJ2-3, reads EAGVAQSPRYKIIEKRQSVAFWCNPISGHATLYWYQQILGQGPKLLIQFQNNGVVDDSQLPKDRFSAERLKGVDSTLKIQPAKLEDSAVYLCASSLDSERETQYFGPGTRLTVL.

There are many counts of this clonotype. V usage is TRBV28 and J usage is TRBJ2-1; 9 bases fit TRBD2. V was clipped by 5 bases and J by 4 bases; unmatched bases: 9. There are 16 residues in the CDR3. Per the germline V gene, CDR1 is MDHEN and CDR2 is SYDVKM. The DNA of the CDR3 is TGTGCCAGCAGTCCTCCCAGGCGGGAGGGGTACAATGAGCAGTTCTTC. Translated, it gives CASSPPRREGYNEQFF. The whole variable domain, remainder taken from reference TRBV28 and TRBJ2-1, is DVKVTQSSRYLVKRTGEKVFLECVQDMDHENMFWYRQDPGLGLRLIYFSYDVKMKEKGDIPEGYSVSREKKERFSLILESASTNQTSMYLCASSPPRREGYNEQFFGPGTRLTVL.

This clonotype was counted many times. This chain joins TRBV7-3 and TRBJ2-3, with TRBD2 identical over 8 bases. Germline V lookup: CDR1 SGHTA, CDR2 FQGTGA. This CDR3 is 15 amino acids long. V gave up 5 bases and J gave up 1 base; unmatched junction bases: 5. The CDR3 sequence is CASSQSGGGTDTQYF. CDR3 DNA: TGTGCCAGCAGCCAATCGGGGGGGGGCACAGATACGCAGTATTTT.

This clonotype was picked up a small number of times. V usage is TRBV14 and J usage is TRBJ2-2; D may correspond to TRBD1 or TRBD2 (5 bases each). Germline V gene lookup returns CDR1 SGHDN and CDR2 FVKESK. Trimming cost V 6 bases and J 3 bases, with 17 bases left between them. This CDR3 comprises 16 residues. Here the CDR3 reads CASSPRAGSYTGELFF. The CDR3, as DNA: TGTGCCAGCAGTCCAAGAGCAGGGAGTTACACCGGGGAGCTGTTTTTT.

The table lists this clonotype with many counts. The chain links TRBV4-1 to TRBJ2-7; TRBD1 matches 7 bases. Losses at the gene ends were 1 base for V and 6 bases for J; bases not matched to a gene: 12. Germline V gives CDR1 MGHRA, CDR2 YSYEKL. The CDR3 is made up of 16 amino acids. Here the CDR3 reads CASSQGIIDRVAEQYF. The CDR3, as DNA: TGCGCCAGCAGCCAAGGAATTATTGACAGGGTGGCCGAGCAGTACTTC.

In this sample, this clonotype turned up many times. V is TRBV7-6 and J is TRBJ2-2; D uncertain. The CDR3 runs 12 residues. V was cut by 5 bases and J by 7 bases, with 8 bases left in between. The V gene's germline CDR1 is SGHVS and CDR2 FNYEAQ. Here the CDR3 DNA reads TGTGCCAGCAGCATAGTTCTCGGGGAGCTGTTTTTT. Amino acids: CASSIVLGELFF.

This clonotype was observed at least ten times. The V and J genes are TRBV2 and TRBJ2-3; TRBD1 matches at 8 bases. Germline V lookup: CDR1 SNHLY, CDR2 FYNNEI. The trim removed 6 bases at V and 1 base at J, leaving 0 bases unmatched. The CDR3 runs 13 residues. The CDR3: CASRDRGTDTQYF. CDR3 in DNA: TGTGCCAGCAGGGACAGGGGCACAGATACGCAGTATTTT.

In this sample, this clonotype turned up a few times. The V gene is TRBV6-1, the J gene TRBJ1-4, with D maybe TRBD1 (6 bases). The ends were cut back, 7 bases at V and 2 bases at J, with 14 bases in the middle. The CDR3 loop spans 15 amino acids. Germline V gives CDR1 MNHNS, CDR2 SASEGT. The CDR3 DNA reads as TGTGCCAGCATTGAGAACAGGGCTACTAATGAAAAACTGTTTTTT. Translating it yields CASIENRATNEKLFF.

There are many counts of this clonotype. The V and J genes are TRBV5-5 and TRBJ1-1, with a possible D match to TRBD1 (6 bases). V was trimmed by 0 bases and J by 1 base, leaving 10 bases between them. There are 15 residues in the CDR3. Germline V gives CDR1 SGHKS, CDR2 YYEKEE (reference sequence). CDR3 DNA: TGTGCCAGCAGCTTGGCGGGCAGGGGGAACACTGAAGCTTTCTTT. It codes for CASSLAGRGNTEAFF.

About this clonotype itself: Given a much more abundant clone one base away, this may be a read error. This chain uses TRBV7-8 with TRBJ1-2, with 7 positions matching TRBD1. The CDR3 loop spans 13 amino acids. CDR1 is SGHVS, CDR2 FQNEAQ, per germline. CDR3: CACSLDWTGGYTF. CDR3 coding DNA: TGTGCCTGCAGCTTAGATTGGACAGGTGGCTACACCTTC.

This clonotype was recorded many times. This sequence joins TRBV7-8 and TRBJ1-1; tentative D call: TRBD1 (6 bases). This CDR3 has 12 amino acids. Germline CDR1 SGHVS, CDR2 FQNEAQ. Deletions cut 7 bases from V and 5 bases from J, with 11 bases between. DNA for the CDR3: TGTGCCAGCACCGTAGGGGGGACTGAAGCTTTCTTT. It yields the protein CASTVGGTEAFF.

In this sample, this clonotype turned up many times. The rearrangement uses TRBV27 and TRBJ1-5; 7 nucleotides line up with TRBD1. The V and J ends lost 6 bases and 1 base, in that order; junction bases with no gene match: 9. CDR1 MNHEY and CDR2 SMNVEV come from the germline V gene (reference sequence). The length of the CDR3 is 16 residues. CDR3 amino acids: CASRPNRGLSNQPQHF. CDR3 nucleotide sequence: TGTGCCAGCAGGCCGAATAGGGGGCTAAGCAATCAGCCCCAGCATTTT.

A few counts support this clonotype. The genes are TRBV6-2 or TRBV6-3 and TRBJ2-3; D is perhaps TRBD1 (6 bases). The length of the CDR3 is 15 residues. Germline V lookup: CDR1 MNHEY, CDR2 SVGEGT. Trimming stripped 6 bases from V and 0 bases from J, with 13 bases between. The CDR3 coding sequence is TGTGCCAGCAGCCCCGGGACATTGAGCACAGATACGCAGTATTTT. Amino acid sequence: CASSPGTLSTDTQYF.

Ten or more counts support this clonotype. The V gene is TRBV27, the J gene TRBJ2-7; 7 bases align to TRBD1. The J segment lost 2 bases and the V segment lost 2 bases, leaving 6 bases of the junction unmatched. Germline V gene sequence: CDR1 MNHEY, CDR2 SMNVEV (reference sequence). The CDR3 extends over 15 amino acids. The CDR3 nucleotides read TGTGCCAGCAGTTTAGTTCCAGGACAGGCCTACGAGCAGTACTTC. This codes for CASSLVPGQAYEQYF.

This clonotype has more than one count but fewer than ten. The rearrangement joins TRBV29-1 to TRBJ1-2; tentative D call: TRBD1 (6 bases). CDR1 is SQVTM, CDR2 ANQGSEA, per germline. The V end lost 1 base, the J end lost 5 bases, and 17 bases lay between the germline ends. This CDR3 contains 15 residues. CDR3 residues: CSVEVGGALRYGYTF. The CDR3 DNA sequence: TGCAGCGTTGAAGTCGGGGGGGCCCTCCGATATGGCTACACCTTC.

This clonotype has more than one count but fewer than ten. The rearrangement uses TRBV24-1 and TRBJ2-3; 11 bases are a match to TRBD1. After removal of 3 bases from V and 0 bases from J, the junction contained 1 base not matched to a gene. This CDR3 region has 16 residues. Germline lookup yields CDR1 KGHDR and CDR2 SFDVKD. In nucleotides, the CDR3 is TGTGCCACCAGTGATGGGACAGGGGGGAGCACAGATACGCAGTATTTT. Translating it yields CATSDGTGGSTDTQYF.

This clonotype has just a few counts. The chain recombines TRBV24-1 with TRBJ1-2, with D unresolved. Trimming pared 10 bases from V and 1 base from J, leaving 9 bases between. There are 12 residues in the CDR3. CDR1 and CDR2 from the germline V gene are KGHDR and SFDVKD. The CDR3 nucleotides read TGTGCCACAGGACCACGTAACTATGGCTACACCTTC. The encoded protein is CATGPRNYGYTF.

The CDR3 reads CASSADRPEAFF. CDR3 nucleotide sequence: TGTGCCAGCAGCGCCGACAGACCTGAAGCTTTCTTT. This chain uses TRBV2 with TRBJ1-1; TRBD1 might be the D (5 bases). V shed 6 bases and J shed 6 bases, with 11 bases lying between them. Germline CDR1 SNHLY, CDR2 FYNNEI. CDR3 length equals 12 residues.